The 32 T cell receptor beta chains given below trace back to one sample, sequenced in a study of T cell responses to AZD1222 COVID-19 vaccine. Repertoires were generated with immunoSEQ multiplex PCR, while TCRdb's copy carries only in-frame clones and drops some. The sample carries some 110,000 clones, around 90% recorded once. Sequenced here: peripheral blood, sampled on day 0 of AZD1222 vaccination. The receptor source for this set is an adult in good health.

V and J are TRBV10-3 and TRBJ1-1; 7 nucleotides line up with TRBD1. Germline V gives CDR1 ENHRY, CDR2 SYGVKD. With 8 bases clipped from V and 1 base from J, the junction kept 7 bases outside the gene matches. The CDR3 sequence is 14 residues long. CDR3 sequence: CAIGEDRKNTEAFF. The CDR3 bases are TGTGCCATCGGAGAGGACAGGAAGAACACTGAAGCTTTCTTT.

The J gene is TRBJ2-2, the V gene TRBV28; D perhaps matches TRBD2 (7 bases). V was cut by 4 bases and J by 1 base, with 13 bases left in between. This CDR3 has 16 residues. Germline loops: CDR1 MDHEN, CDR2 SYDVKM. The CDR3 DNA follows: TGTGCCAGCAGTTACTTCGGGGGGCTGAACACCGGGGAGCTGTTTTTT. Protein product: CASSYFGGLNTGELFF. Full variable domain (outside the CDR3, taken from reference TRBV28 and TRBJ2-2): DVKVTQSSRYLVKRTGEKVFLECVQDMDHENMFWYRQDPGLGLRLIYFSYDVKMKEKGDIPEGYSVSREKKERFSLILESASTNQTSMYLCASSYFGGLNTGELFFGEGSRLTVL.

CDR3 nucleotide sequence: TGTGCCAGCAGTAAACGGACAGGTTATAGCAATCAGCCCCAGCATTTT. Translating it yields CASSKRTGYSNQPQHF. The chain links TRBV6-6 to TRBJ1-5, with TRBD1 matching over 7 bases. The V and J ends lost 5 bases and 0 bases, in that order; junction bases with no gene match: 7. From germline, CDR1 is MNHNY and CDR2 SVGAGI (reference sequence). The CDR3 consists of 16 residues.

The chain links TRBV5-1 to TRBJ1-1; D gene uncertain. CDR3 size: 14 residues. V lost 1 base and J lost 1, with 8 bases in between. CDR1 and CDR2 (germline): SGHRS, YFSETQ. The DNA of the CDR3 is TGCGCCAGCAGCTTGTTGCTGCGGAACACTGAAGCTTTCTTT. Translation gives CASSLLLRNTEAFF.

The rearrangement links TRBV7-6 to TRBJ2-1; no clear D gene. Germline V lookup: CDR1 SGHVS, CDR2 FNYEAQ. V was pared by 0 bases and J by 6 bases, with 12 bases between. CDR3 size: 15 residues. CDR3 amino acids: CASSLAHAESNEQFF. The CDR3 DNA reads TGTGCCAGCAGCTTAGCGCACGCAGAGTCCAATGAGCAGTTCTTC. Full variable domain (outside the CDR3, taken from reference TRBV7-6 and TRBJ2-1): GAGVSQSPRYKVTKRGQDVALRCDPISGHVSLYWYRQALGQGPEFLTYFNYEAQQDKSGLPNDRFSAERPEGSISTLTIQRTEQRDSAMYRCASSLAHAESNEQFFGPGTRLTVL.

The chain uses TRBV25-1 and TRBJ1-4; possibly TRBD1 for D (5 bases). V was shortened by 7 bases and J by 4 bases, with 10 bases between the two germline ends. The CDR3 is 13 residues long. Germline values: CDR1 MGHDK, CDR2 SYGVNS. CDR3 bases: TGTGCCAGCAATAGGCAGGGTAATGAAAAACTGTTTTTT. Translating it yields CASNRQGNEKLFF.

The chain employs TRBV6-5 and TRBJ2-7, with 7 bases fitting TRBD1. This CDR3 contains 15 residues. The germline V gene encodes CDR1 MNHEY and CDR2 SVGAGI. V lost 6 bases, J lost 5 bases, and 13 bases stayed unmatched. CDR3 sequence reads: CASRFDRVGSNEQYF. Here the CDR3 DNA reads TGTGCCAGCAGGTTCGACAGGGTCGGTAGTAACGAGCAGTACTTC.

The CDR3 nucleotides are TGTGCCAGCAGCGTGGGACAGGGAGGTGAAAAACTGTTTTTT. Translating gives CASSVGQGGEKLFF. This chain uses TRBV5-4 with TRBJ1-4; 9 bases fit TRBD1. CDR3 length: 14 residues. CDR1 is SGHNT and CDR2 is YYREEE in the germline V gene (reference sequence). Trimming at V came to 4 bases and at J to 7 bases, leaving 5 bases not matched to a gene.

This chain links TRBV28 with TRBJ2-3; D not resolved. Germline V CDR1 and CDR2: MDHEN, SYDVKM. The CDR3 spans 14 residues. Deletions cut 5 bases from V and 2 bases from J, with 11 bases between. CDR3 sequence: CASSVLDDTDTQYF. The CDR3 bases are TGTGCCAGCAGTGTTCTAGACGACACAGATACGCAGTATTTT.

The CDR3 DNA follows: TGTGCCAGCAGCTTACAGATTGATGGCTACACCTTC. This translates into CASSLQIDGYTF. This chain connects TRBV7-2 to TRBJ1-2, with D uncertain. Trimming removed 2 bases at V and 6 bases at J, with 7 bases between. Germline V gene lookup returns CDR1 SGHTA and CDR2 FQGNSA. This CDR3 has 12 residues.

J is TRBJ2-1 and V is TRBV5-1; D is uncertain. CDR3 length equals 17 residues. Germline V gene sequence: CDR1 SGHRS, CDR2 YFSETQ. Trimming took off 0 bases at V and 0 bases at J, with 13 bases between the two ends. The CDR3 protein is CASSLAAHRSSYNEQFF. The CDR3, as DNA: TGCGCCAGCAGCTTGGCCGCCCATAGGAGCTCCTACAATGAGCAGTTCTTC. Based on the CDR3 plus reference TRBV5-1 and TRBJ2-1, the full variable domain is KAGVTQTPRYLIKTRGQQVTLSCSPISGHRSVSWYQQTPGQGLQFLFEYFSETQRNKGNFPGRFSGRQFSNSRSEMNVSTLELGDSALYLCASSLAAHRSSYNEQFFGPGTRLTVL.

This CDR3 is CASSSYNEQFF. CDR3 sequence (DNA): TGTGCCAGCAGTTCGTACAATGAGCAGTTCTTC. J is TRBJ2-1 and V is TRBV12-3 or TRBV12-4, with unresolved D. Trimming stripped 4 bases from V and 4 bases from J, with 2 bases between. The CDR3 runs to 11 residues.

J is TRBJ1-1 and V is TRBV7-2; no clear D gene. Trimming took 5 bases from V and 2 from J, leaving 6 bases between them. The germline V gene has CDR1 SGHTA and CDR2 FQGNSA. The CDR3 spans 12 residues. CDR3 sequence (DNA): TGTGCCAGCAGCACCGGTAACACTGAAGCTTTCTTT. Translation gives CASSTGNTEAFF. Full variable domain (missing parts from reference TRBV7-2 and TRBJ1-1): GAGVSQSPSNKVTEKGKDVELRCDPISGHTALYWYRQSLGQGLEFLIYFQGNSAPDKSGLPSDRFSAERTGGSVSTLTIQRTQQEDSAVYLCASSTGNTEAFFGQGTRLTVV.

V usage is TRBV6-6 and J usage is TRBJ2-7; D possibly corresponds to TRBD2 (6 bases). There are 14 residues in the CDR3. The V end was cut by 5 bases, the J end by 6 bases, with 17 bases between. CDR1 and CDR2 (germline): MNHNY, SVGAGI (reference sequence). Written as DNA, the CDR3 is TGTGCCAGCAGTCCCCGACGACTAGTGTCCGAGCAGTACTTC. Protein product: CASSPRRLVSEQYF.

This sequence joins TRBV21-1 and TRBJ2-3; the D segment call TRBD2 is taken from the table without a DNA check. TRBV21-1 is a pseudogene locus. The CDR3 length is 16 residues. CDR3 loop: CASSKKFRTVKRTQYF. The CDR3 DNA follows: TGTGCCAGCAGCAAAAAATTTCGGACTGTAAAACGTACGCAGTATTTT.

CDR3 in amino acids: CASIGSPDLTYNEQFF. Here the CDR3 DNA reads TGTGCCAGCATCGGGTCCCCGGACCTCACCTACAATGAGCAGTTCTTC. This chain connects TRBV7-2 to TRBJ2-1; D is unclear. There are 16 residues in the CDR3. Germline CDR1 reads SGHTA; CDR2 reads FQGNSA. With 7 bases removed from V and 2 bases from J, the gap between germline ends came to 18 bases.

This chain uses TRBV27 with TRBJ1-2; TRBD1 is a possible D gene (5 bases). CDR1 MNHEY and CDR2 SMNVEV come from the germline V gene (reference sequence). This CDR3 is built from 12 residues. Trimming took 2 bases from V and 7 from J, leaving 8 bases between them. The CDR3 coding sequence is TGTGCCAGCAGTTTAGGGGCAGGTGGCTACACCTTC. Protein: CASSLGAGGYTF.

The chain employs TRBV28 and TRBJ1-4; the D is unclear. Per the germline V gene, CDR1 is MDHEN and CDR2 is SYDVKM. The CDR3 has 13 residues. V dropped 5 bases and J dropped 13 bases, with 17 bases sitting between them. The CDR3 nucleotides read TGTGCCAGCAGTCCCCAGGTGGAGGGAAGACTGTTTTTT. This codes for CASSPQVEGRLFF.

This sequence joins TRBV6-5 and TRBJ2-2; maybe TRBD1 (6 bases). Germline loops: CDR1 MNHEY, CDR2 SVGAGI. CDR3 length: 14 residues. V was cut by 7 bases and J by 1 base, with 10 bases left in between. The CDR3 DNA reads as TGTGCCAGCAAGGGACACTTGAACACCGGGGAGCTGTTTTTT. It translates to CASKGHLNTGELFF.

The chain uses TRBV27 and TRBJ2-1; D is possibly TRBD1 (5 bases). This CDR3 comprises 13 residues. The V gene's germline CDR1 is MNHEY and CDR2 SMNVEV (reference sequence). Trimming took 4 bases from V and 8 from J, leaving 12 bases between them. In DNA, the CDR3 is TGTGCCAGCAGTTACAGGACCGGGCATGAGCAGTTCTTC. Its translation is CASSYRTGHEQFF.

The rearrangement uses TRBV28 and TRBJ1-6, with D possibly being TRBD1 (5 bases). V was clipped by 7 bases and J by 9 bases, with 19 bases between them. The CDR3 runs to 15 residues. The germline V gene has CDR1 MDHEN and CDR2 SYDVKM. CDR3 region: CASTVGVSGPSPLHF. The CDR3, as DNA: TGTGCCAGCACTGTGGGGGTTTCAGGACCTTCACCCCTCCACTTT.

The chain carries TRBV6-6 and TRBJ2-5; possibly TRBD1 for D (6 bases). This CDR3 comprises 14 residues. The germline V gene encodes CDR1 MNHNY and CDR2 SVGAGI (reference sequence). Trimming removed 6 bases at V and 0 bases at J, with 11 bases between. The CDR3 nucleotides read TGTGCCAGCAGAGGACAGTTGTACCAAGAGACCCAGTACTTC. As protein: CASRGQLYQETQYF.

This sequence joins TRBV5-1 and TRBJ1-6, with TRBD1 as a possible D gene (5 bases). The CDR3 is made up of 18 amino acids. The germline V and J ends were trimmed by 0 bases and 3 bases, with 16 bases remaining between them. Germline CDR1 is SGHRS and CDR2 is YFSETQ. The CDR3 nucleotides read TGCGCCAGCAGCTTGGCCCTCTACGGAGGGGACTATAATTCACCCCTCCACTTT. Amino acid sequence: CASSLALYGGDYNSPLHF.

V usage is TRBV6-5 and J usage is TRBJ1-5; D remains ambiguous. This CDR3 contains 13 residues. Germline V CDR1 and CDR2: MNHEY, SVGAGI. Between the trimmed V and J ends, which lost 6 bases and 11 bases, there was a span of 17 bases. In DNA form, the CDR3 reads TGTGCCAGCAGACCCGACCGGCAGGTAGCCCAGCATTTT. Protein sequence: CASRPDRQVAQHF.

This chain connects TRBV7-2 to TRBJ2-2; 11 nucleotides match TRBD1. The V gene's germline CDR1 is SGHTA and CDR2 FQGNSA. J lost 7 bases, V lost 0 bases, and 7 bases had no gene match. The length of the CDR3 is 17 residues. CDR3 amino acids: CASSLAGTGGVGGELFF. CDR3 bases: TGTGCCAGCAGCTTAGCCGGGACAGGGGGAGTAGGCGGGGAGCTGTTTTTT.

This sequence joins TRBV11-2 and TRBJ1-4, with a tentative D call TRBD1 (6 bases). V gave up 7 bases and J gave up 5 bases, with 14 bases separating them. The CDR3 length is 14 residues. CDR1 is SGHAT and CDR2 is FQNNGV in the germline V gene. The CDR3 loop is CASNQQGLNEKLFF. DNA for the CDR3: TGTGCCAGCAATCAACAGGGACTGAATGAAAAACTGTTTTTT.

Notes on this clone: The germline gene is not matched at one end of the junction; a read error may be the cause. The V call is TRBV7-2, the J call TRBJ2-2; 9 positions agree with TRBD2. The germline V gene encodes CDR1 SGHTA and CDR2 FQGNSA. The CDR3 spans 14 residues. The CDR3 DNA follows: TGTGCCAGCAGATTAGCGGGAGTTCCCGGGGAGCTGTTTTTT. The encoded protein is CASRLAGVPGELFF.

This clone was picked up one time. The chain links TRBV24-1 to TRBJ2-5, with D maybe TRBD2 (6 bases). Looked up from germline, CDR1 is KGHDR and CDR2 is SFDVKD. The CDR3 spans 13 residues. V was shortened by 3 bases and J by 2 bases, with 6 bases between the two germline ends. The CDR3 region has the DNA TGTGCCACCAGTGATGGAGGGCAAGAGACCCAGTACTTC. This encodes CATSDGGQETQYF.

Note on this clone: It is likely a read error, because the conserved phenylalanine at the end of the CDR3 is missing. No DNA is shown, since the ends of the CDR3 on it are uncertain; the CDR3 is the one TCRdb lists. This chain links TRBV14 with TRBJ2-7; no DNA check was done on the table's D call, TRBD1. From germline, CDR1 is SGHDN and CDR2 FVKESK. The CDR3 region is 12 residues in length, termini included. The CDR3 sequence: CASSLGQGKISY.

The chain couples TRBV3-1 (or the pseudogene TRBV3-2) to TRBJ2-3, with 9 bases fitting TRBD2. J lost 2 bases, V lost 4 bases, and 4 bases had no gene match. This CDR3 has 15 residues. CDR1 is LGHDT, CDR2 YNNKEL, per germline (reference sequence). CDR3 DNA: TGTGCCAGCAGCCCGACTAGCGGCTTCACAGATACGCAGTATTTT. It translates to CASSPTSGFTDTQYF.

CDR3 amino acids: CASSYISPTGNTIYF. CDR3 DNA: TGTGCCAGCAGTTACATATCCCCGACTGGAAACACCATATATTTT. The J gene is TRBJ1-3, the V gene TRBV6-5, with D uncertain. Trimming stripped 2 bases from V and 2 bases from J, with 10 bases between. CDR1 and CDR2 (germline): MNHEY, SVGAGI. The CDR3 consists of 15 residues.

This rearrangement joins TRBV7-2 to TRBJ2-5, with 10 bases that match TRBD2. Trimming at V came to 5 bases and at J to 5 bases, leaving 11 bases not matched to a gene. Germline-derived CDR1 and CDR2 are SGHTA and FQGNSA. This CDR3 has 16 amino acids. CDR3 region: CASSPWTSGVGETQYF. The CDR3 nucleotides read TGTGCCAGCAGCCCTTGGACTAGCGGAGTGGGGGAGACCCAGTACTTC. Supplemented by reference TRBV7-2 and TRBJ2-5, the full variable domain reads GAGVSQSPSNKVTEKGKDVELRCDPISGHTALYWYRQSLGQGLEFLIYFQGNSAPDKSGLPSDRFSAERTGGSVSTLTIQRTQQEDSAVYLCASSPWTSGVGETQYFGPGTRLLVL.